The 3 T cell receptor beta chains listed next were all sequenced from one sample in a study of T-cell memory formation after mild COVID-19. TCRdb redid the calling of the 5' RACE reads with MiXCR, one entry per CDR3 protein. Of some 600,000 distinct CDR3 sequences detected, 17% appear once; the ten largest clones hold around 7.8%. The sample was PBMCs or a T cell subset sorted from them (not recorded which). The receptors were sampled from an adult woman who had mild COVID-19 (a few samples of this study predate the infection). Cell type and time point are not known.

This clonotype has a handful of counts. CDR3: CASGNTLGQGNQPQHF. The CDR3 DNA reads as TGTGCTAGTGGTAACACATTGGGACAGGGCAATCAGCCCCAGCATTTT. The rearrangement links TRBV12-5 to TRBJ1-5; 8 bases match TRBD1. The junction had 8 bases not matched to a gene; V was cut back by 5 bases and J by 2 bases. The germline V gene has CDR1 LGHNT and CDR2 FRNRAP. The CDR3 has 16 residues.

V usage is TRBV18 and J usage is TRBJ2-7; tentatively, D is TRBD2 (6 bases). The CDR3 spans 16 residues. Looked up from germline, CDR1 is KGHSH and CDR2 is LQKENI. Trimming stripped 1 base from V and 0 bases from J, with 13 bases between. CDR3 loop: CASSPLGTSSSYEQYF. CDR3 DNA sequence: TGTGCCAGCTCACCACTCGGGACTTCTAGCTCCTACGAGCAGTACTTC.

The chain carries TRBV9 and TRBJ2-1; D could derive from TRBD1 or TRBD2 (5 bases each). The germline gives CDR1 SGDLS, CDR2 YYNGEE. The CDR3 runs 15 residues. V lost 3 bases and J 2 bases, leaving 12 bases between the germline ends. Here the CDR3 reads CASSGETVTYNEQFF. The CDR3 bases are TGTGCCAGCAGCGGGGAGACAGTTACCTACAATGAGCAGTTCTTC. The whole variable domain, remainder taken from reference TRBV9 and TRBJ2-1, is DSGVTQTPKHLITATGQRVTLRCSPRSGDLSVYWYQQSLDQGLQFLIQYYNGEERAKGNILERFSAQQFPDLHSELNLSSLELGDSALYFCASSGETVTYNEQFFGPGTRLTVL.